This TCR beta chain was observed in a study of OX40 agonist ivuxolimab in advanced cancers. About the research overall: Three patients, one with hepatocellular carcinoma and two with cutaneous melanoma, achieved partial responses. Whole-study results and caveats: Low levels of normalized T-cell clonal expansion also appeared in some nonresponders.

CDR1 and CDR2 (germline): MNHNY, SVGAGI (reference sequence). Trimming cost V 6 bases and J 3 bases; bases outside gene matches: 4. CDR3 size: 13 residues. A remark on this clone: Its specificity is unknown.

Libraries were prepared by immunoSEQ multiplex PCR; TCRdb keeps only in-frame clonotypes and omits some of them. This table has 70,000 to 90,000 clones, about 88% appearing once. This material consisted of CD4+ or CD8+ T cells sorted from blood, taken in a trial of the OX40 agonist ivuxolimab. The clonotype originates from an adult with an advanced solid tumor such as melanoma, head and neck, liver or kidney cancer. The J gene is TRBJ2-7, the V gene TRBV6-6, with 8 positions matching TRBD1. For the CDR3, the DNA is TGTGCCAGCAGACGGACAGGGAACTACGAGCAGTACTTC. It specifies CASRRTGNYEQYF.